What follows are 5 T cell receptor beta chains derived from one specimen sequenced in a study of response to subunit inactivated influenza vaccine. One entry per CDR3 protein, called by TCRdb with MiXCR from the RT-PCR reads. Found here are about 620,000 distinct CDR3 sequences, roughly 10% of them singletons; the top ten hold around 9.6%. The material was PBMCs from blood, obtained on the day of vaccination. These receptors came from a man in his forties or fifties who received an inactivated influenza vaccine.

Many counts were recorded for this clonotype. This sequence joins TRBV11-2 and TRBJ2-4; D gene uncertain. CDR1 SGHAT and CDR2 FQNNGV come from the germline V gene. The CDR3 totals 15 residues. The V and J ends lost 5 bases and 0 bases respectively, with 11 bases between them. CDR3 nucleotides: TGTGCCAGCAGCGACTCGACAAAAGCCAAAAACATTCAGTACTTC. It specifies CASSDSTKAKNIQYF.

This clonotype was recorded a few times. The rearrangement links TRBV5-1 to TRBJ2-3; tentatively, D is TRBD2 (7 bases). Looked up from germline, CDR1 is SGHRS and CDR2 is YFSETQ. The CDR3 covers 15 residues. V was shortened by 2 bases and J by 7 bases, with 17 bases between the two germline ends. CDR3 nucleotide sequence: TGCGCCAGCAGCTTAGGGGGGGCGATCGGCTATACGCAGTATTTT. Protein sequence: CASSLGGAIGYTQYF.

The chain is built from TRBV27 and TRBJ1-1; perhaps TRBD1 as D (6 bases). Per the germline V gene, CDR1 is MNHEY and CDR2 is SMNVEV (reference sequence). The CDR3 extends over 17 amino acids. V was pared by 5 bases and J by 5 bases, with 24 bases between. CDR3 amino acids: CASSPYARRQAGTEAFF. The CDR3 DNA follows: TGTGCCAGCAGTCCATACGCGAGGAGACAGGCCGGGACTGAAGCTTTCTTT.

This clonotype has more than one count but fewer than ten. This chain connects TRBV9 to TRBJ2-1, with TRBD2 matching over 10 bases. The CDR3 spans 15 residues. Trimming removed 2 bases from V and 7 bases from J; junction bases left unmatched: 6. Germline-derived CDR1 and CDR2 are SGDLS and YYNGEE. Written as DNA, the CDR3 is TGTGCCAGCAGCGTCAGCGGGAGGGCCGGGAATGAGCAGTTCTTC. This translates into CASSVSGRAGNEQFF.

This clonotype was observed a handful of times. This rearrangement joins TRBV24-1 to TRBJ2-1; 12 nucleotides agree with TRBD2. V lost 4 bases, J lost 7 bases, and 7 bases stayed unmatched. The CDR3 has 16 amino acids. In germline, CDR1 is KGHDR, CDR2 SFDVKD. CDR3 coding DNA: TGTGCCACCAGTGACCCGACTAGCGGGAGTAGGAATGAGCAGTTCTTC. Protein: CATSDPTSGSRNEQFF.